This TCR beta chain appears in the sequencing data of a study of T-cell reconstitution after alpha-beta-depleted transplantation in children. General study points: Some patients' high day-60 TCRbeta diversity was traced to surviving recipient T cells and thymic progenitors. When one year had passed after transplant, most T-cell counts and diversity came from newly produced T cells. Reported findings indicate that, about two months after transplant, alpha-beta T cells came from several hundred expanded clones, which were derived from non-depleted graft cells.

Unique molecular identifiers were incorporated when the TCRbeta library was constructed. TCRdb reanalysed the PCR reads using MiXCR and keeps one entry per CDR3 protein. The sample gives more than 200,000 distinct CDR3 sequences, about a sixth of which show up once; 35% to 50% is in the top ten. This clonotype was seen ten or more times. Its antigen is unidentified. The germline V gene encodes CDR1 LGHNA and CDR2 YSLEER. The V and J ends lost 0 bases and 6 bases respectively, with 12 bases between them. This CDR3 comprises 15 residues. The V and J genes are TRBV4-3 and TRBJ2-1; D may be TRBD1 (5 bases). This sequence was found in a male patient aged 2-9 years who had a stem cell transplant for acute lymphoblastic leukemia, so the T cells may come from the graft donor. Sequencing was performed on PBMCs, mostly from graft donor cells, taken 360 days after TCRalphabeta/CD19-depleted stem cell transplant. The CDR3 sequence: CASSQDWTRANEQFF. DNA of the CDR3: TGCGCCAGCAGCCAAGATTGGACCAGGGCCAATGAGCAGTTCTTC.